This TCR beta chain was captured by sequencing in a study of PD-1 blockade in mismatch repair-deficient tumors. As for the study in general: All were previously treated, progressing patients with eleven to twelve mismatch repair-deficient cancer types. The study, taken as a whole, reports: After pembrolizumab, tumor-resident clones rose rapidly, then generally contracted before radiologic responses.

Only one count was recorded for this clone. Its antigen is currently unknown. V lost 3 bases to trimming and J lost 2 bases, with 20 bases between them. CDR3 length equals 19 residues. CDR1 MNHEY and CDR2 SMNVEV come from the germline V gene (reference sequence). PCR or immunohistochemistry showed mismatch repair deficiency in every enrolled patient. TCR sequencing covered three patients who responded to pembrolizumab. Profiling relied on immunoSEQ multiplex PCR, and the TCRdb table lists in-frame clones only, not all of them. Of roughly 34,000 clones in the sample, 65% to 85% were seen once. The chain couples TRBV27 to TRBJ2-6, with D perhaps TRBD1 (6 bases). The receptor was isolated from an adult with mismatch repair-deficient cancer. Sequences were derived from PBMCs, sampled 6 weeks after starting pembrolizumab. The CDR3 DNA reads as TGTGCCAGCAGTTTTTGGGGCCCCGTAACAGGGACTGGGGCCAACGTCCTGACTTTC. As protein: CASSFWGPVTGTGANVLTF. The entire variable domain, with the rest obtained from reference TRBV27 and TRBJ2-6, is as follows: EAQVTQNPRYLITVTGKKLTVTCSQNMNHEYMSWYRQDPGLGLRQIYYSMNVEVTDKGDVPEGYKVSRKEKRNFPLILESPSPNQTSLYFCASSFWGPVTGTGANVLTFGAGSRLTVL.